The next 16 T cell receptor beta chains were all read from a single sample in a study of neoadjuvant nivolumab and ipilimumab in lung cancer. Assay used: immunoSEQ multiplex PCR; TCRdb lists only in-frame clones, some missing. The table shows 25,000 to 30,000 clones, with approximately 83% occurring only once. The source material was tumor tissue, sampled after neoadjuvant nivolumab, alone or with ipilimumab, at or shortly before surgery. The receptors here all came from an adult with non-small cell lung cancer.

This clone was seen once. The gene calls are TRBV30 and TRBJ2-7; 12 bases are shared with TRBD2. This CDR3 has 11 residues. CDR1 and CDR2 (germline): GTSNPN, SVGIG (reference sequence). J lost 10 bases, V lost 7 bases, and 5 bases had no gene match. This chain's CDR3 is CASGLAGYQYF. DNA for the CDR3: TGTGCCTCCGGACTAGCGGGATATCAGTACTTC.

This clone was recorded only once. The V gene is TRBV5-4, the J gene TRBJ2-5; 7 nucleotides agree with TRBD2. This CDR3 is built from 15 residues. CDR1 and CDR2 from the germline V gene are SGHNT and YYREEE (reference sequence). V gave up 4 bases and J gave up 0 bases; unmatched junction bases: 6. DNA of the CDR3: TGTGCCAGCAGCCTCAGACTAGCCGACCAAGAGACCCAGTACTTC. This encodes CASSLRLADQETQYF.

CDR3 region: CASGRTGPYGYTF. CDR3 DNA sequence: TGTGCCAGTGGTAGGACAGGTCCTTATGGCTACACCTTC. V usage is TRBV19 and J usage is TRBJ1-2; 7 bases line up with TRBD1. The CDR3 length is 13 residues. Losses at the gene ends were 8 bases for V and 5 bases for J; bases not matched to a gene: 8. CDR1 is LNHDA and CDR2 is SQIVND in the germline V gene (reference sequence).

The CDR3 bases are TGTGCCAGCAGCCGCCCGAGACAGGAGTTCACTGAAGCTTTCTTT. Translated, it gives CASSRPRQEFTEAFF. The rearrangement joins TRBV5-4 to TRBJ1-1, with D possibly being TRBD1 (6 bases). Trimming removed 4 bases at V and 4 bases at J, with 17 bases between. The germline V gene has CDR1 SGHNT and CDR2 YYREEE (reference sequence). This CDR3 has 15 residues.

This chain joins TRBV29-1 and TRBJ2-1, with D possibly being TRBD2 (6 bases). The V gene's germline CDR1 is SQVTM and CDR2 ANQGSEA. CDR3 length: 17 residues. The V gene lost 0 bases and the J gene lost 2 bases, with 17 bases spanning the gap. The CDR3 region has the DNA TGCAGCGTTGAAGAGTTTCGGGGGAGCTCCACCTACAATGAGCAGTTCTTC. It specifies CSVEEFRGSSTYNEQFF.

J is TRBJ2-3 and V is TRBV29-1, with D tentatively TRBD1 or TRBD2 (5 bases each). V shed 5 bases and J shed 3 bases, with 12 bases lying between them. There are 13 residues in the CDR3. Germline V gene lookup returns CDR1 SQVTM and CDR2 ANQGSEA. CDR3 sequence: CSVWDPTTDTQYF. CDR3 nucleotide sequence: TGCAGCGTTTGGGACCCTACGACAGATACGCAGTATTTT.

In nucleotides, the CDR3 is TGTGCCAGCAGCTTAAAACAGAACTATGGCTACACCTTC. It encodes CASSLKQNYGYTF. The chain recombines TRBV13 with TRBJ1-2; no clear D. Germline CDR1 reads PRHDT; CDR2 reads FYEKMQ (reference sequence). Trimming removed 2 bases at V and 2 bases at J, with 6 bases between. The CDR3 has 13 residues.

The V and J genes are TRBV7-8 and TRBJ2-2; 9 nucleotides match TRBD2. There are 15 residues in the CDR3. The V and J ends lost 5 bases and 4 bases, in that order; junction bases with no gene match: 5. Germline values: CDR1 SGHVS, CDR2 FQNEAQ. The CDR3 DNA reads as TGTGCCAGCAGCAAAGAAGCGGGGGGCACCGGGGAGCTGTTTTTT. Translation: CASSKEAGGTGELFF.

This clone is deemed medium-sized. The V gene is TRBV11-2, the J gene TRBJ2-3, with D possibly called TRBD1 or TRBD2 (5 bases each). The CDR3 is 16 residues long. From germline, CDR1 is SGHAT and CDR2 FQNNGV. Trimming removed 2 bases at V and 4 bases at J, with 16 bases between. The CDR3: CASSLLPFGGADTQYF. The CDR3 DNA sequence: TGTGCCAGCAGCTTACTCCCGTTTGGGGGAGCAGATACGCAGTATTTT.

The count of this clone is one. The chain has TRBV5-1 and TRBJ2-7; 10 bases match TRBD1. This CDR3 is built from 17 residues. Germline lookup yields CDR1 SGHRS and CDR2 YFSETQ. V trimming: 4 bases; J trimming: 2 bases; junction bases outside the gene matches: 12. CDR3 loop: CASSPRDRGFQAYEQYF. CDR3 coding DNA: TGCGCCAGCAGCCCCCGGGACAGGGGATTCCAGGCCTACGAGCAGTACTTC.

This clone showed up just once. The genes are TRBV10-3 and TRBJ1-5; D is ambiguous. CDR1 and CDR2 from the germline V gene are ENHRY and SYGVKD. There are 15 residues in the CDR3. V was trimmed by 2 bases and J by 3 bases, leaving 11 bases between them. DNA of the CDR3: TGTGCCATCAGTGAGATTCGGGGAAACAATCAGCCCCAGCATTTT. This translates into CAISEIRGNNQPQHF.

The rearrangement uses TRBV30 and TRBJ2-1; D may be TRBD1 (6 bases). Trimming stripped 4 bases from V and 6 bases from J, with 13 bases between. This CDR3 is built from 13 residues. The germline V gene has CDR1 GTSNPN and CDR2 SVGIG (reference sequence). The CDR3 sequence: CAWKSQGRNEQFF. The CDR3 bases are TGTGCCTGGAAGAGCCAGGGGCGCAATGAGCAGTTCTTC.

The chain has TRBV27 and TRBJ1-2, with TRBD1 matching over 7 bases. CDR1 and CDR2 from the germline V gene are MNHEY and SMNVEV (reference sequence). Unmatched junction bases numbered 7, after V lost 5 bases and J lost 4 bases. This CDR3 spans 14 amino acids. CDR3 region: CASSPIGTAYGYTF. Here the CDR3 DNA reads TGTGCCAGCAGTCCGATAGGGACAGCCTATGGCTACACCTTC.

The chain uses TRBV7-9 and TRBJ1-1, with 8 bases lining up with TRBD1. Germline loops: CDR1 SEHNR, CDR2 FQNEAQ (reference sequence). CDR3 length equals 12 residues. V gave up 5 bases and J gave up 7 bases; unmatched junction bases: 3. This CDR3 is CASSRGQGEAFF. The CDR3 DNA sequence: TGTGCCAGCAGCCGAGGACAGGGTGAAGCTTTCTTT. The full variable domain, rest sourced from reference TRBV7-9 and TRBJ1-1, is DTGVSQNPRHKITKRGQNVTFRCDPISEHNRLYWYRQTLGQGPEFLTYFQNEAQLEKSRLLSDRFSAERPKGSFSTLEIQRTEQGDSAMYLCASSRGQGEAFFGQGTRLTVV.

By sample fraction, this clone is medium-sized. This chain links TRBV9 with TRBJ1-1; the D is unclear. This CDR3 region has 17 residues. CDR1 SGDLS and CDR2 YYNGEE come from the germline V gene. Trimming took 0 bases from V and 0 from J, leaving 15 bases between them. The chain's CDR3 is CASSVGALSDMNTEAFF. CDR3 nucleotides: TGTGCCAGCAGCGTAGGAGCCTTATCCGACATGAACACTGAAGCTTTCTTT.

The CDR3 nucleotides are TGTGCCAGCAGCGCCGGGGTAGCTAGCACGGAGACCCAGTACTTC. Amino acid sequence: CASSAGVASTETQYF. The V call is TRBV11-2, the J call TRBJ2-5; possibly TRBD2 for D (5 bases). The germline V and J ends were trimmed by 5 bases and 5 bases, with 18 bases remaining between them. The V gene's germline CDR1 is SGHAT and CDR2 FQNNGV. The CDR3 is 15 residues long.